These 16 T cell receptor beta chains were all obtained from the same sample, sequenced in a study of technical replicates of blood from a handful of donors. TCRdb's table, derived via immunoSEQ multiplex PCR, lists solely in-frame clones and lacks some. Seen here are under 110,000 clones, under 96% observed once, and the top ten hold approximately 0.2%. Sequenced: T cells isolated from PBMCs. These receptors were collected from a human donor in good health.

The chain couples TRBV7-9 to TRBJ1-6; D call uncertain. V was cut by 1 base and J by 5 bases, with 9 bases left in between. This CDR3 has 15 residues. Germline values: CDR1 SEHNR, CDR2 FQNEAQ (reference sequence). This CDR3 reads CASSLGSPDNSPLHF. CDR3 coding DNA: TGTGCCAGCAGCTTAGGTAGCCCTGATAATTCACCCCTCCACTTT.

The chain couples TRBV7-9 to TRBJ2-2; D remains ambiguous. Per the germline V gene, CDR1 is SEHNR and CDR2 is FQNEAQ (reference sequence). Trimming cost V 6 bases and J 5 bases, with 4 bases left between them. This CDR3 contains 11 residues. CDR3 region: CASRSTGELFF. The DNA of the CDR3 is TGTGCCAGCAGATCGACCGGGGAGCTGTTTTTT.

V usage is TRBV30 and J usage is TRBJ1-5, with 8 bases lining up with TRBD1. Looked up from germline, CDR1 is GTSNPN and CDR2 is SVGIG (reference sequence). Trimming at V came to 0 bases and at J to 6 bases, leaving 4 bases not matched to a gene. The CDR3 sequence is 14 residues long. The CDR3 here is CAWSVSGGFQPQHF. As DNA, the CDR3 is TGTGCCTGGAGTGTATCAGGGGGCTTTCAGCCCCAGCATTTT.

This chain joins TRBV28 and TRBJ2-1; 9 bases match TRBD2. The CDR3 has 16 residues. CDR1 and CDR2 (germline): MDHEN, SYDVKM. V was clipped by 5 bases and J by 13 bases; unmatched bases: 18. The CDR3: CASSQPPSGIPQIQFF. In DNA, the CDR3 is TGTGCCAGCAGTCAACCGCCTAGCGGGATACCGCAAATACAGTTCTTC.

The chain joins TRBV5-6 to TRBJ1-2, with D possibly being TRBD1 (6 bases). The CDR3 runs to 13 residues. Trimming stripped 3 bases from V and 10 bases from J, with 16 bases between. CDR1 is SGHDT, CDR2 YYEEEE, per germline. This CDR3 is CASSSNRVGAYTF. CDR3 bases: TGTGCCAGCAGCTCCAACAGAGTGGGGGCCTACACCTTC.

Notes on this clone: One junction end disagrees with the germline gene, perhaps due to a read error. V and J are TRBV5-1 and TRBJ2-1, with D maybe TRBD2 (5 bases). The CDR3 loop spans 13 amino acids. Germline lookup yields CDR1 SGHRS and CDR2 YFSETQ. The CDR3 nucleotides are TGTGCCAGCAGCTTGACGCTAGCTGGGGAGCAGTTCTTC. Its translation is CASSLTLAGEQFF. Full variable domain (outside the CDR3, taken from reference TRBV5-1 and TRBJ2-1): KAGVTQTPRYLIKTRGQQVTLSCSPISGHRSVSWYQQTPGQGLQFLFEYFSETQRNKGNFPGRFSGRQFSNSRSEMNVSTLELGDSALYLCASSLTLAGEQFFGPGTRLTVL.

The chain couples TRBV19 to TRBJ2-2, with 8 bases that match TRBD2. CDR3 length equals 17 residues. The V gene end was trimmed by 5 bases and the J gene end by 0 bases; junction bases not matched to a gene: 8. Per germline, CDR1 LNHDA and CDR2 SQIVND (reference sequence). CDR3 sequence (DNA): TGTGCCAGTAGTCCCCTAGCGGGTAGTACGAACACCGGGGAGCTGTTTTTT. Protein product: CASSPLAGSTNTGELFF.

This chain links TRBV18 with TRBJ1-5; D possibly corresponds to TRBD1 (6 bases). Per germline, CDR1 KGHSH and CDR2 LQKENI. V was pared by 6 bases and J by 5 bases, with 17 bases between. This CDR3 comprises 15 residues. CDR3 loop: CASSPIGGADQPQHF. The CDR3 bases are TGTGCCAGCTCTCCTATAGGGGGGGCGGATCAGCCCCAGCATTTT.

This chain uses TRBV28 with TRBJ2-5; D perhaps matches TRBD2 (6 bases). Germline values: CDR1 MDHEN, CDR2 SYDVKM. Trimming left V 4 bases short and J 9 bases short, with 21 bases between. CDR3 length: 15 amino acids. The CDR3 region is CASSWDPGGRTAQYF. In DNA, the CDR3 is TGTGCCAGCAGTTGGGATCCTGGGGGGAGGACGGCCCAGTACTTC.

The gene calls are TRBV18 and TRBJ1-6; 7 bases map to TRBD1. J was trimmed by 5 bases and V by 1 base; bases with no gene match: 5. This CDR3 is 16 amino acids long. Germline-derived CDR1 and CDR2 are KGHSH and LQKENI. The CDR3: CASSPQGQPHNSPLHF. The CDR3, as DNA: TGTGCCAGCTCACCACAGGGACAGCCACATAATTCACCCCTCCACTTT.

This chain joins TRBV10-3 and TRBJ2-6, with D perhaps TRBD1 (6 bases). CDR3 length equals 16 residues. The germline V gene encodes CDR1 ENHRY and CDR2 SYGVKD. V was shortened by 8 bases and J by 0 bases, with 14 bases between the two germline ends. Here the CDR3 reads CAIARQENSGANVLTF. The DNA of the CDR3 is TGTGCCATCGCCCGACAGGAAAACTCTGGGGCCAACGTCCTGACTTTC.

Only one count was recorded for this clone. The chain links TRBV10-1 to TRBJ2-3; D not certain. Germline V lookup: CDR1 WNHNN, CDR2 SYGVQD (reference sequence). Trimming pared 3 bases from V and 1 base from J, leaving 2 bases between. This CDR3 comprises 12 residues. The CDR3 sequence: CASSDGTDTQYF. CDR3 nucleotides: TGCGCCAGCAGTGACGGCACAGATACGCAGTATTTT.

The chain is built from TRBV6-6 and TRBJ1-1; D may be TRBD1 (5 bases). Germline lookup yields CDR1 MNHNY and CDR2 SVGAGI (reference sequence). This CDR3 contains 14 residues. Trimming stripped 2 bases from V and 8 bases from J, with 15 bases between. The CDR3 spells CASSYAVVGGEAFF. The CDR3 bases are TGTGCCAGCAGTTACGCAGTCGTGGGGGGGGAAGCTTTCTTT.

This clone was seen only a few times. The chain employs TRBV15 and TRBJ2-2; 8 bases are shared with TRBD1. The ends lost 0 bases at V and 7 bases at J; junction bases unmatched: 1. The CDR3 is made up of 14 amino acids. CDR1 is LNHNV, CDR2 YYDKDF, per germline (reference sequence). CDR3 in amino acids: CATSRDGTGGELFF. CDR3 sequence (DNA): TGTGCCACCAGCAGAGATGGGACAGGCGGGGAGCTGTTTTTT.

The gene calls are TRBV6-5 and TRBJ2-5; a possible D gene is TRBD2 (6 bases). Trimming stripped 6 bases from V and 2 bases from J, with 16 bases between. Germline V gene data show CDR1 as MNHEY and CDR2 as SVGAGI. CDR3 length: 15 residues. The DNA of the CDR3 is TGTGCCAGCAGCCGCCGGGACTCGAGTCAAGAGACCCAGTACTTC. Its protein is CASSRRDSSQETQYF.

V gene TRBV6-1 combines with J gene TRBJ1-2; D uncertain. CDR3 length: 13 residues. Per the germline V gene, CDR1 is MNHNS and CDR2 is SASEGT. Deletions cut 0 bases from V and 5 bases from J, with 7 bases between. Here the CDR3 reads CASSEATGYGYTF. CDR3 nucleotides: TGTGCCAGCAGTGAAGCCACGGGATATGGCTACACCTTC.